These T cell receptor beta chains were read from a single sample in a study of CD8+ T cells in alopecia areata. Measured with immunoSEQ multiplex PCR; TCRdb has only the in-frame clones, and not every one. The sample shows 11,000 or so clones, over 60% of them seen only once. The material sequenced was skin. These receptors all come from a human donor with alopecia areata. Both conserved end residues are part of each CDR3. Fields, in order: D gene, V gene, J gene, clone size, CDR3 DNA, CDR3 protein. The D gene is left open where the match is weak. Clone sizes are given selectively: once, few, many, or a class where the clone is expanded.

D gene: NA; V gene: TRBV6-5; J gene: TRBJ2-2; clone size: NA; CDR3 DNA: TGTGCCAGCAGTTACCGTTGGACAGTGAACACCGGGGAGCTGTTTTTT; CDR3 protein: CASSYRWTVNTGELFF
D gene: NA; V gene: TRBV10-3; J gene: TRBJ2-7; clone size: NA; CDR3 DNA: TGTGCCATCAGTGAAGGACTCGACTCCTACGAGCAGTACTTC; CDR3 protein: CAISEGLDSYEQYF
D gene: NA; V gene: TRBV7-2; J gene: TRBJ2-4; clone size: few; CDR3 DNA: TGTGCCAGCAGCCCAGCCAGGGCGGAGGCCAAAAACATTCAGTACTTC; CDR3 protein: CASSPARAEAKNIQYF
D gene: NA; V gene: TRBV18; J gene: TRBJ1-6; clone size: NA; CDR3 DNA: TGTGCCAGCCCACCGATAGCAGACGGCATCCACCATTCACCCCTCCACTTT; CDR3 protein: CASPPIADGIHHSPLHF
D gene: NA; V gene: TRBV30; J gene: TRBJ2-5; clone size: NA; CDR3 DNA: TGTGCCTGGAGTGTACACTCGGGGAGGGAGACCCAGTACTTC; CDR3 protein: CAWSVHSGRETQYF
D gene: TRBD1; V gene: TRBV30; J gene: TRBJ1-4; clone size: once; CDR3 DNA: TGTGCCTGGAGACCCCGACAGGGGGAAACTGCGCCCATGAAAAAACTGTTTTTT; CDR3 protein: CAWRPRQGETAPMKKLFF
D gene: NA; V gene: TRBV4-1; J gene: TRBJ1-1; clone size: NA; CDR3 DNA: TGCGCCAGCAGCCAGAACGACTTGGGACTATCTAATACTGAAGCTTTCTTT; CDR3 protein: CASSQNDLGLSNTEAFF
D gene: NA; V gene: TRBV19; J gene: TRBJ2-7; clone size: few; CDR3 DNA: TGTGCCAGTAGTTCCCGCCGGGACCGCTCTCAGCAGTACTTC; CDR3 protein: CASSSRRDRSQQYF
D gene: NA; V gene: TRBV28; J gene: TRBJ2-5; clone size: NA; CDR3 DNA: TGTGCCAGCAGTTTATTTTTGTTGCGGGAGACCCAGTACTTC; CDR3 protein: CASSLFLLRETQYF
D gene: TRBD2; V gene: TRBV18; J gene: TRBJ2-5; clone size: few; CDR3 DNA: TGTGCCAGCTCACCAAGGGGAGGGGAGACCCAGTACTTC; CDR3 protein: CASSPRGGETQYF
D gene: NA; V gene: TRBV19; J gene: TRBJ2-1; clone size: NA; CDR3 DNA: TGTGCCAGTAGTCAGACAGGTGGGGCGGGCAATGAGCAGTTCTTC; CDR3 protein: CASSQTGGAGNEQFF
D gene: TRBD1; V gene: TRBV10-1; J gene: TRBJ1-1; clone size: NA; CDR3 DNA: TGCGCCAGCAGTGACGCGGTCGGACAGGGCACTGAAGCTTTCTTT; CDR3 protein: CASSDAVGQGTEAFF
D gene: NA; V gene: TRBV18; J gene: TRBJ2-2; clone size: once; CDR3 DNA: TGTGCCAGCTCACCACCTTTCGGGCGAGACACCGGGGAGCTGTTTTTT; CDR3 protein: CASSPPFGRDTGELFF
D gene: NA; V gene: TRBV6-1; J gene: TRBJ2-1; clone size: NA; CDR3 DNA: TGTGCCAGCTTTGTGGCCTACAATGAGCAGTTCTTC; CDR3 protein: CASFVAYNEQFF
D gene: TRBD2; V gene: TRBV9; J gene: TRBJ2-7; clone size: NA; CDR3 DNA: TGTGCCAGCAGCGTAGAGGGGAGCGGGAGTGGCTACGAGCAGTACTTC; CDR3 protein: CASSVEGSGSGYEQYF
D gene: TRBD2; V gene: TRBV27; J gene: TRBJ2-7; clone size: NA; CDR3 DNA: TGTGCCAGCAGTTTAGGCCCCGGGGTAGCGGGAGCCTGGACGTACTACGAGCAGTACTTC; CDR3 protein: CASSLGPGVAGAWTYYEQYF
D gene: TRBD2; V gene: TRBV10-1; J gene: TRBJ2-3; clone size: large; CDR3 DNA: TGCGCCAGCAATCGACTAGCTAGCACAGATACGCAGTATTTT; CDR3 protein: CASNRLASTDTQYF
D gene: TRBD1; V gene: TRBV2; J gene: TRBJ2-7; clone size: NA; CDR3 DNA: TGTGCCAGCAGACGGGACAGGGCCTACGAGCAGTACTTC; CDR3 protein: CASRRDRAYEQYF
D gene: NA; V gene: TRBV18; J gene: TRBJ2-1; clone size: NA; CDR3 DNA: TGTGCCAGCTCACCACCGGCAGCCCACTCCTACAATGAGCAGTTCTTC; CDR3 protein: CASSPPAAHSYNEQFF
D gene: NA; V gene: TRBV5-1; J gene: TRBJ2-5; clone size: NA; CDR3 DNA: TGCGCCAGCAGCTTGGACACAGAGACCCAGTACTTC; CDR3 protein: CASSLDTETQYF
D gene: TRBD2; V gene: TRBV9; J gene: TRBJ2-1; clone size: NA; CDR3 DNA: TGTGCCAGCAGCGGCGGGACTAGCGGGTTTTATGAGCAGTTCTTC; CDR3 protein: CASSGGTSGFYEQFF
D gene: NA; V gene: TRBV6-5; J gene: TRBJ2-2; clone size: NA; CDR3 DNA: TGTGCCAGCACCCCTAGGCACGGGGACACCGGGGAGCTGTTTTTT; CDR3 protein: CASTPRHGDTGELFF